This section outlines one T cell receptor beta chain sequence together with its context. The J segment lost 4 bases and the V segment lost 3 bases, leaving 12 bases of the junction unmatched. CDR3 length: 18 amino acids. The V gene's germline CDR1 is SNHLY and CDR2 FYNNEI. The data derive from a study of control samples from healthy donors and cancer patients. The repertoire was sequenced with immunoSEQ multiplex PCR; TCRdb's copy has only in-frame clones and lacks some. The table has about 82,000 clones, just under 95% seen once. The clonotype originates from a woman between 18 and 29 years old in good health. Sequences were obtained from blood. V gene TRBV2 combines with J gene TRBJ1-3, with 10 bases aligning to TRBD1. The CDR3 DNA reads TGTGCCAGCAGTGATACCCCGGGACAGGGGCTACGGGGAAACACCATATATTTT. Translated: CASSDTPGQGLRGNTIYF.